A selection of T cell receptor beta chains follows, all from one sample in a study of blood T cell repertoires in COVID-19. Only in-frame clones appear in the TCRdb table, and some are missing; sequencing was by immunoSEQ multiplex PCR. Counted here are roughly 290,000 clones, around 86% occurring once; the ten biggest clones make up around 2.1%. What was sequenced was peripheral blood. These receptors originate from a woman under 40 who had recovered from COVID-19. Each CDR3 is given with its conserved first and last residue. A D gene is named only where the DNA matches it firmly. Clone size is not always given. Where it is, it says once, few, many or a class for expanded clones.

d_call cdr3_length clone_size j_call v_call cdr3_aa cdr3_nt
TRBD2 14 - TRBJ2-7 TRBV7-9 CASSLSGDSYEQYF TGTGCCAGCAGCCTAAGCGGGGACTCCTACGAGCAGTACTTC
- 14 - TRBJ1-1 TRBV7-9 CASSLEQASTEAFF TGTGCCAGCAGCTTAGAACAGGCGAGCACTGAAGCTTTCTTT
- 13 - TRBJ2-7 TRBV30 CAWNLGGTYEQYF TGTGCCTGGAACCTGGGGGGAACCTACGAGCAGTACTTC
- 13 - TRBJ2-3 TRBV3-1/TRBV3-2 CASSLSPPDTQYF TGTGCCAGCAGCCTGAGCCCCCCGGATACGCAGTATTTT
TRBD2 14 - TRBJ2-1 TRBV11-2 CASSLDRLAGVQFF TGTGCCAGCAGCTTAGATCGGCTAGCGGGGGTACAGTTCTTC
TRBD1 15 - TRBJ2-5 TRBV19 CASSPGQGGQETQYF TGTGCCAGTAGCCCGGGACAGGGAGGGCAAGAGACCCAGTACTTC
- 15 few TRBJ2-2 TRBV2 CASRERTTNTGELFF TGTGCCAGCAGGGAAAGGACTACCAACACCGGGGAGCTGTTTTTT
- 13 - TRBJ1-2 TRBV11-2 CASSFGEMNGYTF TGTGCCAGCAGCTTTGGGGAGATGAACGGCTACACCTTC
TRBD2 16 - TRBJ2-2 TRBV9 CASSVVVSGSIGELFF TGTGCCAGCAGCGTAGTCGTTAGCGGGAGTATCGGGGAGCTGTTTTTT
TRBD2 13 - TRBJ2-3 TRBV19 CASSIRGGDTQYF TGTGCCAGTAGTATCCGGGGGGGAGATACGCAGTATTTT
- 15 - TRBJ1-2 TRBV28 CASSLRGIVDYGYTF TGTGCCAGCAGTTTACGGGGGATTGTGGACTATGGCTACACCTTC
- 13 few TRBJ2-2 TRBV15 CATSRDRAGELFF TGTGCCACCAGCAGAGATCGTGCCGGGGAGCTGTTTTTT
TRBD2 15 - TRBJ2-5 TRBV7-9 CASSFSGGAGETQYF TGTGCCAGCAGCTTTAGCGGGGGGGCTGGGGAGACCCAGTACTTC
TRBD2 16 - TRBJ2-1 TRBV10-3 CAISAPSGKGTNEQFF TGTGCCATCAGTGCTCCTAGCGGGAAGGGAACGAATGAGCAGTTCTTC
- 12 once TRBJ2-1 TRBV5-5 CASSPLLNEQFF TGTGCCAGCAGTCCACTGTTGAATGAGCAGTTCTTC
TRBD1 15 once TRBJ2-7 TRBV6-5 CASRLTRDRSYEQYF TGTGCCAGCAGGCTAACCCGGGACAGGTCCTACGAGCAGTACTTC
TRBD1 14 - TRBJ1-1 TRBV27 CASSFGTANTEAFF TGTGCCAGCAGTTTCGGGACAGCGAACACTGAAGCTTTCTTT
- 15 - TRBJ2-7 TRBV21-1 CASSSIEQVAYEQYF TGTGCCAGCAGCTCGATAGAGCAGGTTGCCTACGAGCAGTACTTC